These 8 T cell receptor beta chains originate from one sample sequenced in a study of molecular identifiers for immune sequencing clone quantification. One entry per CDR3 protein, called by TCRdb with MiXCR from the PCR reads. Among about 630,000 distinct CDR3 sequences, 25% were seen once, and the ten largest hold approximately 0.75%. The material sequenced was naive CD8+ T cells from blood, with Jurkat cell RNA spiked in. Described subset: FACS-sorted CD8+CD4-CCR7+CD45RA+ naive T cells. These receptors came from a human donor in good health. Some libraries in this study had Jurkat cell RNA spiked in.

This clonotype was counted many times. V usage is TRBV20-1 and J usage is TRBJ2-7; 7 nucleotides match TRBD2. The V segment lost 6 bases and the J segment 3 bases; nucleotides outside the gene matches: 11. The CDR3 covers 14 residues. In germline, CDR1 is DFQATT, CDR2 SNEGSKA (reference sequence). The CDR3 region is CSATGPGGNYEQYF. The CDR3 DNA is TGCAGTGCCACCGGGCCGGGGGGAAACTACGAGCAGTACTTC.

The gene calls are TRBV5-1 and TRBJ1-4; weak D call: TRBD1 (5 bases). The CDR3 contains 15 residues. V was shortened by 0 bases and J by 3 bases, with 9 bases between the two germline ends. Germline CDR1 SGHRS, CDR2 YFSETQ. The CDR3 coding sequence is TGCGCCAGCAGCTTGGGCCCGGGGGCTAATGAAAAACTGTTTTTT. Translation gives CASSLGPGANEKLFF.

This clonotype was seen more than once but under ten times. This rearrangement joins TRBV15 to TRBJ2-7, with D possibly TRBD1 on 6 matching bases. This CDR3 is built from 19 residues. Germline CDR1 and CDR2: LNHNV and YYDKDF (reference sequence). V was trimmed by 4 bases and J by 2 bases, leaving 27 bases between them. In nucleotides, the CDR3 is TGTGCCACCAGCACCACGATCCTAGGAGTCACAGGGAGTCCCTACGAGCAGTACTTC. The encoded protein is CATSTTILGVTGSPYEQYF.

In this sample, this clonotype turned up a few times. This chain links TRBV28 with TRBJ1-1; the D is unclear. The V gene's germline CDR1 is MDHEN and CDR2 SYDVKM. V lost 1 base, J lost 1 base, and 13 bases lay in between. The CDR3 has 16 amino acids. For the CDR3, the DNA is TGTGCCAGCAGTTTATATGGCCTATTTAAGAACACTGAAGCTTTCTTT. Residues: CASSLYGLFKNTEAFF.

This clonotype was picked up a small number of times. J is TRBJ1-2 and V is TRBV6-5; tentative D call: TRBD1 (6 bases). Germline V gene data show CDR1 as MNHEY and CDR2 as SVGAGI. Between the trimmed V and J ends, which lost 7 bases and 2 bases, there was a span of 14 bases. The CDR3 runs 14 residues. The CDR3 DNA reads as TGTGCCAGCAAACCCGAAGGACAGAACTATGGCTACACCTTC. It is translated as CASKPEGQNYGYTF.

The table lists this clonotype with many counts. The V and J genes are TRBV20-1 and TRBJ1-1; D uncertain. Deletions cut 3 bases from V and 7 bases from J, with 15 bases between. This CDR3 has 13 residues. The germline V gene encodes CDR1 DFQATT and CDR2 SNEGSKA (reference sequence). The chain's CDR3 is CSARDLASLEAFF. The CDR3 region has the DNA TGCAGTGCTAGGGATCTGGCGTCCCTTGAAGCTTTCTTT.

The CDR3 reads CSALSQRLAIADTQYF. The CDR3 coding sequence is TGCAGTGCTCTATCCCAGAGACTAGCGATTGCAGATACGCAGTATTTT. The rearrangement uses TRBV20-1 and TRBJ2-3; the match to TRBD2 covers 8 bases. V gave up 5 bases and J gave up 4 bases; unmatched junction bases: 14. Looked up from germline, CDR1 is DFQATT and CDR2 is SNEGSKA (reference sequence). The CDR3 runs to 16 residues.

The V call is TRBV4-3, the J call TRBJ2-7, with D unresolved. Trimming took off 0 bases at V and 2 bases at J, with 11 bases between the two ends. The germline CDR1 and CDR2 sequences are LGHNA and YSLEER. The CDR3 is 15 amino acids. The CDR3 bases are TGCGCCAGCAGCCAAGAACTGGGCCAGGCCTACGAGCAGTACTTC. Its translation: CASSQELGQAYEQYF.